This T cell receptor beta chain is drawn from a study of cytomegalovirus exposure and HLA in healthy donors. Study results and limitations: Later, an analysis found that common viral pathogens appeared to be linked with several of the most significant clusters. In a later analysis, a genetic analysis reported fewer productive-TCR N-insertions in an Asian-associated ancestry cluster than the cohort average. In a later analysis, approximately 18,000 TCR beta sequences were associated with HLA alleles at 0.05 false discovery rate. Serostatus for CMV was the only available immune exposure information.

The CDR3 spans 14 residues. J lost 4 bases, V lost 7 bases, and 7 bases had no gene match. Germline V gene data show CDR1 as MNHGY and CDR2 as SVAAGI. A multiplex PCR was run with 60 Vbeta primers and 13 Jbeta primers. TCRdb keeps only in-frame clones here, not all; method: immunoSEQ multiplex PCR. The sample lists fewer than 150,000 clones; around 72% were seen once. On this clone itself: Antigen: not known.

V and J are TRBV6-9 and TRBJ2-7, with TRBD2 matching 10 bases. The sequence came from a human donor in good health. The sequencing input was PBMCs. Written as DNA, the CDR3 is TGTGCCAGCAATCAGCGGGAGGGAGAGTACGAGCAGTACTTC. The encoded protein is CASNQREGEYEQYF.